This note documents a single T cell receptor (beta chain) sequence. Its binding antigen is unknown. Within one base of it there is no much larger clone, and no base qualities were kept. TCRbeta CDR3 regions were amplified from genomic DNA by means of the immunoSEQ Assay, a bias-controlled multiplex PCR. Turning to the authors' computational methods: The number of nucleated cells in each sample was estimated from the amplification of reference gene primers within the assay. To quantify the absolute abundance of each unique TCRbeta CDR3 rearrangement, sequence reads were collapsed and filtered. For each sample, productive Simpson clonality was calculated as the square root of Simpson's diversity index over productive rearrangements. TCRdb took over this immuneACCESS table, retaining in-frame rearrangements with V and J assigned. Such tables are incomplete; in checked studies, under half of the missing clones stem from an unresolved V gene, and the remainder is unexplained. V, J and clone size were drawn from that table, and D and trimming were deduced from the DNA. A total of about 230,000 clones appear in this sample, 87% of them only once. The ten largest clones capture 12% of the sample.

The sample belongs to a study of blood T cell repertoires in COVID-19 (TCRdb year 2020). The study in broad terms: Samples covering the acute and convalescent phases of COVID-19 were provided by collaborators in the United States, Italy and Spain. The prospective study material was composed of cDNA or gDNA derived from T cells, B-cell-depleted T cells, or PBMCs. The dataset comprised deeply sampled blood TCRbeta repertoires from subjects exposed to, actively infected with, or recovered from COVID-19. The repertoires were released in a freely available public database meant as a resource for research on the immune response to SARS-CoV-2. Samples were obtained from the ongoing ImmuneRACE study (first 160 participants) and from about 1,300 subjects provided by 6 global collaborators. A de-identified subject ID, COVID-19 status, age in years and sex were almost always included in the sample metadata. Where HLA class I and class II types were available, the types were taken from metadata supplied by the sample provider, not from assay-based typing. The full study reports these points: Clinical and demographic metadata were provided uncurated, with the amount varying by source and participant.

From the germline V gene, CDR1 is SGHNT and CDR2 is YENEEA. V and J are truncated by 5 bases and 7 bases respectively, leaving an intervening sequence of 9 bases. The CDR3 runs 12 amino acids, cysteine and phenylalanine included. Just CDR3 DNA is preserved here, 36 bases in frame from base 1. A second Seattle source provided samples from volunteer blood donors who had recovered from COVID-19. Whole blood was collected in K2EDTA tubes by collaborating institutions according to the institutions' own protocols. For TCRbeta analysis, collaborator samples were shipped as frozen whole blood, as isolated PBMCs, or as DNA extracted from either sample type.

The clonotype originates from a woman aged 18-29 years who had recovered from COVID-19. The sequencing sample was made of peripheral blood. Rearrangement joined TRBV11-3 to TRBJ2-1; TRBD1 is a possible D gene, resting on 5 matching bases. The CDR3 protein sequence reads: CASSARVNEQFF. The sequenced DNA is TGTGCCAGCAGCGCCAGGGTAAATGAGCAGTTCTTC.